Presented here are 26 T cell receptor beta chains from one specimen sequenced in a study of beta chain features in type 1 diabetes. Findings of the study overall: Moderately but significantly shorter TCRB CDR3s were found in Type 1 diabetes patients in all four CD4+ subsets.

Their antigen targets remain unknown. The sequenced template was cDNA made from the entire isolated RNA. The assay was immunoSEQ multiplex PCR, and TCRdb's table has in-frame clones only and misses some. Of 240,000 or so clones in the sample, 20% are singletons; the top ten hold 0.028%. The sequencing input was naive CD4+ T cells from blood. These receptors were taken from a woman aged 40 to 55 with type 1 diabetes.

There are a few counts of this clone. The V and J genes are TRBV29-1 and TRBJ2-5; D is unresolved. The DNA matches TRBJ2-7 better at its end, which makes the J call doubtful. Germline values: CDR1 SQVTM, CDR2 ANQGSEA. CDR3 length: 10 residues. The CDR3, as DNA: TGCAGCGTTGAAGAGGGCGAGCAGTACTTC. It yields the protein CSVEEGEQYF.

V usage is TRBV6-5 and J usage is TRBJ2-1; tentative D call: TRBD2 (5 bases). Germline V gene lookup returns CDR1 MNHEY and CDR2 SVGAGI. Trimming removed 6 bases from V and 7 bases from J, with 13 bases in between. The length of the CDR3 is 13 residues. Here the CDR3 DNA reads TGTGCCAGCAGCCCAGGACTGCGGAATGAGCAGTTCTTC. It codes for CASSPGLRNEQFF.

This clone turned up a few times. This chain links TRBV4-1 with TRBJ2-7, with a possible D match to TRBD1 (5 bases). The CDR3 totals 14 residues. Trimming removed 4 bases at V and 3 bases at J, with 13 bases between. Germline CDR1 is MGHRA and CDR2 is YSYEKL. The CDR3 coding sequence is TGCGCCAGCAGCCGTGACAGCCCAAACTACGAGCAGTACTTC. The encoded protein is CASSRDSPNYEQYF.

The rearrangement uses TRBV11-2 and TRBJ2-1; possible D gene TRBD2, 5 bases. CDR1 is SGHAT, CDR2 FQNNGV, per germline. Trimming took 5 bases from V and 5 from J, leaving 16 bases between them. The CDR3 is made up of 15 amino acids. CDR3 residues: CASSLREVRNNEQFF. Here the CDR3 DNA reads TGTGCCAGCAGCCTGAGGGAAGTGAGAAACAATGAGCAGTTCTTC.

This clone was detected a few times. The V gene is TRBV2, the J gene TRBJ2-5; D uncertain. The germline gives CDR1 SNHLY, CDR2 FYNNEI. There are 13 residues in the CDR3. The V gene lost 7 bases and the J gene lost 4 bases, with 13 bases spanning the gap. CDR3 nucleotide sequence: TGTGCCAGCAACCCCCAGGTCCTAGAGACCCAGTACTTC. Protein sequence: CASNPQVLETQYF.

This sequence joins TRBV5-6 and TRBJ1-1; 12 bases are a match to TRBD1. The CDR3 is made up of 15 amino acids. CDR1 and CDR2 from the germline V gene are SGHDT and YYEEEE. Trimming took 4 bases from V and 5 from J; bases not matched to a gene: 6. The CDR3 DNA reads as TGTGCCAGCAGCGCTCCGGGACAGGGGGCGACTGAAGCTTTCTTT. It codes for CASSAPGQGATEAFF.

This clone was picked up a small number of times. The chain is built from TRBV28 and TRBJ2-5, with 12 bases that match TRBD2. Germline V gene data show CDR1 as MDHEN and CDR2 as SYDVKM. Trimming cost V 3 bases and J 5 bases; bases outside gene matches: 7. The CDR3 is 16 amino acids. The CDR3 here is CASSLDRTSGMETQYF. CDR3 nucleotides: TGTGCCAGCAGTTTGGACCGGACTAGCGGGATGGAGACCCAGTACTTC.

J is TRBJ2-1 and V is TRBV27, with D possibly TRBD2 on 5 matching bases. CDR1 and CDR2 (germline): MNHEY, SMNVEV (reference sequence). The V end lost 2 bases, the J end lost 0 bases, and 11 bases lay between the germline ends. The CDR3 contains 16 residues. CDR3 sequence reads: CASSLVGLVSYNEQFF. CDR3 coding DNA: TGTGCCAGCAGTTTAGTCGGACTCGTCTCCTACAATGAGCAGTTCTTC.

The CDR3 is CASSQGTLRAAFF. The DNA for the CDR3 is TGTGCCAGCAGCCAAGGGACTTTGCGTGCAGCTTTCTTT. This chain joins TRBV14 and TRBJ1-1; unclear D gene. From germline, CDR1 is SGHDN and CDR2 FVKESK. The CDR3 loop spans 13 amino acids. V lost 1 base and J lost 10, with 13 bases in between.

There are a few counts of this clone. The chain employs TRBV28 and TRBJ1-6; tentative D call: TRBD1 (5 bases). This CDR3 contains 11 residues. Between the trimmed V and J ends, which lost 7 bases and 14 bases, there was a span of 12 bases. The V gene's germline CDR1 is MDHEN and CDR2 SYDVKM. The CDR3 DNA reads TGTGCCAGCACCCAAACGGGGGCCCTCCACTTT. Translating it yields CASTQTGALHF. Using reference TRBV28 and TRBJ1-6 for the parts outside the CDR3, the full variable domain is DVKVTQSSRYLVKRTGEKVFLECVQDMDHENMFWYRQDPGLGLRLIYFSYDVKMKEKGDIPEGYSVSREKKERFSLILESASTNQTSMYLCASTQTGALHFGNGTRLTVT.

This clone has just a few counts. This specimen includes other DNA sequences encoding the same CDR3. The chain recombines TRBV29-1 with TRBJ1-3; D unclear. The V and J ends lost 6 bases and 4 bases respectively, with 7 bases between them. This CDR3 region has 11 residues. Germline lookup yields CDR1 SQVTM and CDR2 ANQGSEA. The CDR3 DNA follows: TGCAGCGTCGAGACAGGAAACACCATATATTTT. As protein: CSVETGNTIYF.

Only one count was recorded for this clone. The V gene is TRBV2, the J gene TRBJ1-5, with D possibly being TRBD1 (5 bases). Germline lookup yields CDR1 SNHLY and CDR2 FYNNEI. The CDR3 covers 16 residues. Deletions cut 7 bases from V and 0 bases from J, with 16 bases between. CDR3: CASTLGGRNSNQPQHF. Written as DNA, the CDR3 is TGTGCCAGCACCCTGGGGGGGAGGAATAGCAATCAGCCCCAGCATTTT.

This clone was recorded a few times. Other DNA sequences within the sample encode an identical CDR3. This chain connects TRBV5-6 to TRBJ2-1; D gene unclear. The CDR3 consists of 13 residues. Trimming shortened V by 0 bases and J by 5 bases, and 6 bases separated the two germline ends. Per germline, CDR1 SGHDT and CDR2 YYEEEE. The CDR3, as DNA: TGTGCCAGCAGCTTGGTTCGGGACAATGAGCAGTTCTTC. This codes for CASSLVRDNEQFF.

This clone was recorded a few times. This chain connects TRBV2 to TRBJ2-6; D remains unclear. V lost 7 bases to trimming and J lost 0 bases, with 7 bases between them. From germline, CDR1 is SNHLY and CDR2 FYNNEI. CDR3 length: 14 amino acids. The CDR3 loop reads CASTLLSGANVLTF. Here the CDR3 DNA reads TGTGCCAGCACGCTACTCTCTGGGGCCAACGTCCTGACTTTC. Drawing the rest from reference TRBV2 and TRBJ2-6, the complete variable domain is EPEVTQTPSHQVTQMGQEVILRCVPISNHLYFYWYRQILGQKVEFLVSFYNNEISEKSEIFDDQFSVERPDGSNFTLKIRSTKLEDSAMYFCASTLLSGANVLTFGAGSRLTVL.

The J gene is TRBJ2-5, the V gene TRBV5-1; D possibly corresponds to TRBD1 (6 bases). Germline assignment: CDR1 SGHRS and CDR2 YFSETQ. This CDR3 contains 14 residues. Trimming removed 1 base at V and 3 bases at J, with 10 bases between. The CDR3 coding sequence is TGCGCCAGCAGCTTGACAGGGAAGGAAGAGACCCAGTACTTC. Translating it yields CASSLTGKEETQYF. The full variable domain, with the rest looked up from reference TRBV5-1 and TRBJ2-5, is KAGVTQTPRYLIKTRGQQVTLSCSPISGHRSVSWYQQTPGQGLQFLFEYFSETQRNKGNFPGRFSGRQFSNSRSEMNVSTLELGDSALYLCASSLTGKEETQYFGPGTRLLVL.

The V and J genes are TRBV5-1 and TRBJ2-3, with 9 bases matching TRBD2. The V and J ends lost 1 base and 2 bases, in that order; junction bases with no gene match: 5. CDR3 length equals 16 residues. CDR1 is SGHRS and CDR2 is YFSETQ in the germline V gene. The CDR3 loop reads CASSLQSGGSTDTQYF. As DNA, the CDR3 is TGCGCCAGCAGCTTGCAAAGCGGGGGGTCCACAGATACGCAGTATTTT.

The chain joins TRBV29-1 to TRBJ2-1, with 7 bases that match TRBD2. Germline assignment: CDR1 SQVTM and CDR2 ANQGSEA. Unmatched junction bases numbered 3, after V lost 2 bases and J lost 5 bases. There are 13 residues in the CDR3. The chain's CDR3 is CSVERGSNNEQFF. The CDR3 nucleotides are TGCAGCGTTGAACGCGGGAGTAACAATGAGCAGTTCTTC.

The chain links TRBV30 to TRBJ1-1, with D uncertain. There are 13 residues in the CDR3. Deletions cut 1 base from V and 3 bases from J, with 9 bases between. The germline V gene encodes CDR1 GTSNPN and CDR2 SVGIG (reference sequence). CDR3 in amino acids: CAWSATGDTEAFF. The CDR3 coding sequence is TGTGCCTGGAGTGCCACCGGGGACACTGAAGCTTTCTTT.

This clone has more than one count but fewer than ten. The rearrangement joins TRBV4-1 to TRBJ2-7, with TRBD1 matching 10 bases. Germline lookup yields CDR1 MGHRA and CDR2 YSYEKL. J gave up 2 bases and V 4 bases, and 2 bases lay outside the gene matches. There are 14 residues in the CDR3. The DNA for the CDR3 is TGCGCCAGCAGCCGCGGGACAGGGGCCTACGAGCAGTACTTC. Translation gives CASSRGTGAYEQYF.

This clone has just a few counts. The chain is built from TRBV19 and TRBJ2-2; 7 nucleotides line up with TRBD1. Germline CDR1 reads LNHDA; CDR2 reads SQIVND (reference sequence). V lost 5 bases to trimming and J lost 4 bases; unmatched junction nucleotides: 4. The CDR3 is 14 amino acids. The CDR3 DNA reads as TGTGCCAGTAGTGTGACAGGGATCACCGGGGAGCTGTTTTTT. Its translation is CASSVTGITGELFF.

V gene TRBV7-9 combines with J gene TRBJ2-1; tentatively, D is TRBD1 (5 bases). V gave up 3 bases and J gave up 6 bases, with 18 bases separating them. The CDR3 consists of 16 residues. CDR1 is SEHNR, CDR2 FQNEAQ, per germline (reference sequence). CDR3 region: CASSFAGREVLNEQFF. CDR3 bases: TGTGCCAGCAGCTTCGCTGGCAGGGAAGTACTCAATGAGCAGTTCTTC.

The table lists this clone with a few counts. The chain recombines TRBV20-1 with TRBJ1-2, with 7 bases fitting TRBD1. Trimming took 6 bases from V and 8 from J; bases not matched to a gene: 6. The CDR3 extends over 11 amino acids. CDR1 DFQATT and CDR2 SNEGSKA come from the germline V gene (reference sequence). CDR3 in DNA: TGCAGTGCCTGGGACAGTAGGGGCTACACCTTC. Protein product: CSAWDSRGYTF.

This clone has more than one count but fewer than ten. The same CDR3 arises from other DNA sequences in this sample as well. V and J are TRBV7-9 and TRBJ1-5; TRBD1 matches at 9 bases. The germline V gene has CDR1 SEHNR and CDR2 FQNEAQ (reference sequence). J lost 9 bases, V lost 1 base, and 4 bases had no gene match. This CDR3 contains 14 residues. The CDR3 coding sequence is TGTGCCAGCAGCTTAGGGGACAGGGTAGGGCCCCAGCATTTT. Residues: CASSLGDRVGPQHF.

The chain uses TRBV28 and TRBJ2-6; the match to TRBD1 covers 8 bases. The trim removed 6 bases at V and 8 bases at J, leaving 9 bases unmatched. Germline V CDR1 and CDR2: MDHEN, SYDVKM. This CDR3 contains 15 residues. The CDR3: CASSTYGTGSNVLTF. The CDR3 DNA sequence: TGTGCCAGCAGCACCTATGGGACAGGTTCCAACGTCCTGACTTTC. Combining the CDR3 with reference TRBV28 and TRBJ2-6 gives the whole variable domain DVKVTQSSRYLVKRTGEKVFLECVQDMDHENMFWYRQDPGLGLRLIYFSYDVKMKEKGDIPEGYSVSREKKERFSLILESASTNQTSMYLCASSTYGTGSNVLTFGAGSRLTVL.

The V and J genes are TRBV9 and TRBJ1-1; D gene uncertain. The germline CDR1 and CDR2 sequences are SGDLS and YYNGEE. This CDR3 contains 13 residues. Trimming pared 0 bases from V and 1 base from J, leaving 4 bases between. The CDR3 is CASSVERNTEAFF. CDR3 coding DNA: TGTGCCAGCAGCGTAGAGAGGAACACTGAAGCTTTCTTT.

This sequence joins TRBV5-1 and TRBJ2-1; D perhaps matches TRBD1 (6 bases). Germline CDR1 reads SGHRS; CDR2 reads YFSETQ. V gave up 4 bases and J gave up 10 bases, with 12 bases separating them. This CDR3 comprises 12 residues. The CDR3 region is CASSVGTPEQFF. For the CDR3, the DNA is TGCGCCAGCAGCGTCGGGACACCCGAGCAGTTCTTC.